This T cell receptor (beta chain) originates from a study of cytomegalovirus exposure and HLA in healthy donors. On the study more broadly: Unique TCRs from HLA-typed donors, about 78 million of them, were held in an early data release.

Vbeta (60) and Jbeta (13) primers were used in the PCR. Profiling relied on immunoSEQ multiplex PCR, and the TCRdb table lists in-frame clones only, not all of them. The sample shows around 150,000 clones, roughly a tenth of them seen only once. Trimming removed 5 bases at V and 7 bases at J, with 9 bases between. From germline, CDR1 is SGHVS and CDR2 FNYEAQ. The length of the CDR3 is 13 residues. A single count supports this clone. V is TRBV7-6 and J is TRBJ1-6, with D uncertain. The receptor's source is a male donor in good health and CMV-seronegative. Material: PBMCs. The CDR3: CASSRAANSPLHF. The CDR3 nucleotides read TGTGCCAGCAGCCGAGCGGCCAATTCACCCCTCCACTTT. The entire variable domain, with the rest obtained from reference TRBV7-6 and TRBJ1-6, is as follows: GAGVSQSPRYKVTKRGQDVALRCDPISGHVSLYWYRQALGQGPEFLTYFNYEAQQDKSGLPNDRFSAERPEGSISTLTIQRTEQRDSAMYRCASSRAANSPLHFGNGTRLTVT.